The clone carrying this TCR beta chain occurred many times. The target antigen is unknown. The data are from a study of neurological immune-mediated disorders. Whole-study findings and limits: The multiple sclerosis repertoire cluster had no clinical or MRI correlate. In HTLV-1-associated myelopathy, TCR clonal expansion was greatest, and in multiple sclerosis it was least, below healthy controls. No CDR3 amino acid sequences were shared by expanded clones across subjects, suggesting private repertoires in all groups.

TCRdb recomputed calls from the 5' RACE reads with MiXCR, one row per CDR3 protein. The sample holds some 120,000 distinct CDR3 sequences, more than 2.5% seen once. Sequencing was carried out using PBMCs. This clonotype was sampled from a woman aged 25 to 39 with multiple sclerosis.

The CDR3, as DNA: TGTGCCAGCATACCGGGACAGGGACCGAATGAGCAGTTCTTC. This encodes CASIPGQGPNEQFF. The chain is built from TRBV12-3 or TRBV12-4 and TRBJ2-1, with 9 bases matching TRBD1. Unmatched junction bases numbered 8, after V lost 7 bases and J lost 7 bases. CDR3 length: 14 residues.